The rows below give T cell receptor beta chains drawn from one sample of a study of cytomegalovirus exposure and HLA in healthy donors. Clones were read by immunoSEQ multiplex PCR, and TCRdb kept only the in-frame ones, dropping some. The sample records some 150,000 clones, roughly 89% being singletons. Sequenced input: PBMCs. These receptors were collected from a man aged 18 to 29 in good health and CMV-seropositive. CDR3s include the opening cysteine and the closing phenylalanine or tryptophan. A D gene is named only where the DNA matches it firmly. Expanded clones get a size class; other rows say once, few or many, or leave the size out.

CDR3aa,CDR3nt,abundance,j_gene,v_gene,d_gene
CASSNDRGHSPLHF,TGTGCCAGCAGCAATGACAGGGGGCATTCACCCCTCCACTTT,-,TRBJ1-6,TRBV27,TRBD1
CASSDRGGASTDTQYF,TGTGCCAGCAGTGACAGGGGGGGCGCAAGCACAGATACGCAGTATTTT,-,TRBJ2-3,TRBV6-4,-
CASSTQLIQGYSNQPQHF,TGTGCCAGTAGTACCCAGTTGATACAGGGCTATAGCAATCAGCCCCAGCATTTT,-,TRBJ1-5,TRBV19,-
CASLSQRDEQYF,TGTGCCAGCTTATCCCAACGGGACGAGCAGTACTTC,-,TRBJ2-7,TRBV6-1,-
CASSLPGLAGDYNEQFF,TGTGCCAGCAGCTTACCGGGACTAGCGGGGGACTACAATGAGCAGTTCTTC,-,TRBJ2-1,TRBV7-9,TRBD2
CASSPGHGNNYGYTF,TGCGCCAGCAGCCCGGGACACGGAAATAACTATGGCTACACCTTC,-,TRBJ1-2,TRBV4-1,-
CASSQGQSTEAFF,TGTGCCAGCAGCCAGGGACAGTCCACTGAAGCTTTCTTT,-,TRBJ1-1,TRBV9,TRBD1
CASSENRLHGYTF,TGTGCCAGCAGTGAGAACAGGTTACATGGCTACACCTTC,-,TRBJ1-2,TRBV25-1,-
CASSGTSGDTYEQYF,TGCGCCAGCAGCGGGACTAGCGGGGATACCTACGAGCAGTACTTC,-,TRBJ2-7,TRBV4-1,TRBD2
CSSGAAYNEQFF,TGCAGCTCTGGGGCGGCTTACAATGAGCAGTTCTTC,-,TRBJ2-1,TRBV29-1,-
CASSLPIPGQGEKLFF,TGTGCCAGTAGTCTCCCCATTCCGGGACAGGGAGAAAAACTGTTTTTT,-,TRBJ1-4,TRBV19,TRBD1
CASSVSGGNTGELFF,TGTGCCAGCAGCGTTAGCGGAGGCAACACCGGGGAGCTGTTTTTT,-,TRBJ2-2,TRBV9,-
CASSEGTEAGGYTF,TGTGCCAGCAGTGAAGGAACAGAGGCGGGGGGCTACACCTTC,-,TRBJ1-2,TRBV6-4,-
CSVEPLETQYF,TGCAGCGTTGAACCCTTAGAGACCCAGTACTTC,-,TRBJ2-5,TRBV29-1,-
CASRSQGRNTEAFF,TGTGCCAGCAGGTCACAGGGGAGGAACACTGAAGCTTTCTTT,few,TRBJ1-1,TRBV7-8,TRBD1
CASSIYGSGNTIYF,TGTGCCAGTAGTATCTATGGCTCTGGAAACACCATATATTTT,-,TRBJ1-3,TRBV19,-
CASSGGVHNEQFF,TGTGCCAGCAGCGGCGGGGTACACAATGAGCAGTTCTTC,-,TRBJ2-1,TRBV9,-
CATTDTDNQPQHF,TGTGCCACCACGGACACCGACAATCAGCCCCAGCATTTT,-,TRBJ1-5,TRBV15,-
CASSLDLGGNRETQYF,TGTGCCAGCAGCTTAGATTTAGGAGGCAACAGAGAGACCCAGTACTTC,-,TRBJ2-5,TRBV7-9,-
CASSVFVGGTEAFF,TGTGCCAGTAGTGTTTTCGTTGGGGGGACTGAAGCTTTCTTT,-,TRBJ1-1,TRBV19,-
CASSLQGRTNTEAFF,TGTGCCAGCAGCTTACAGGGGAGAACGAACACTGAAGCTTTCTTT,-,TRBJ1-1,TRBV7-2,-
CAWSVTNQPQHF,TGTGCCTGGAGTGTAACTAATCAGCCCCAGCATTTT,-,TRBJ1-5,TRBV30,-
CASREDRLSGNTIYF,TGTGCCAGTAGGGAAGACAGACTCTCTGGAAACACCATATATTTT,few,TRBJ1-3,TRBV19,-
CASSSADRIPGYTF,TGTGCCAGCAGCTCCGCAGACAGAATTCCTGGCTACACCTTC,-,TRBJ1-2,TRBV7-9,-
CASSEAVSGGIYGYTF,TGTGCCAGCAGTGAAGCGGTGTCGGGGGGGATATATGGCTACACCTTC,once,TRBJ1-2,TRBV6-1,-
CASSWGNYLTDTQYF,TGTGCCAGCAGCTGGGGCAACTACCTCACAGATACGCAGTATTTT,once,TRBJ2-3,TRBV5-4,-
CASGSRTVRKAGELFF,TGCGCCAGCGGTTCCCGGACAGTGAGGAAGGCCGGGGAGCTGTTTTTT,once,TRBJ2-2,TRBV5-1,-
CASSPGTGAQYF,TGCGCCAGCAGTCCCGGGACAGGGGCGCAGTACTTC,-,TRBJ2-7,TRBV10-1,TRBD1